This TCR beta chain derives from a study of T cells after yellow fever vaccination. About the study: With SMART-Seq v4 Ultra Low Input, the fractions containing low cell numbers were prepared. Study-level points and caveats: Post-booster reappearance was seen for most primary-vaccination clones (roughly 96% CD4, roughly 91% CD8). By day 5 rather than day 15, the secondary response had peaked, though it was weaker.

TCR cDNA, made by 5'RACE template switching, carried an added universal primer site and UMIs. TCRdb called the 5' RACE reads again in MiXCR, with one record for every CDR3 protein. The sample holds 310,000 or so distinct CDR3 sequences, roughly 3.5% seen once. This clonotype was seen ten or more times. Antigen specificity is unknown. This CDR3 comprises 17 residues. Trimming shortened V by 3 bases and J by 1 base, and 14 bases separated the two germline ends. CDR1 and CDR2 (germline): SGHRS, YFSETQ. The chain links TRBV5-1 to TRBJ2-6, with D possibly TRBD2 on 6 matching bases. The clonotype comes from a young man who received the YFV17D yellow fever vaccine. Here the sequenced sample was PBMCs, taken on the day of the yellow fever booster vaccination. CDR3: CASSSEGGRSGANVLTF. The DNA for the CDR3 is TGCGCCAGCAGCTCGGAGGGAGGTCGGTCTGGGGCCAACGTCCTGACTTTC.